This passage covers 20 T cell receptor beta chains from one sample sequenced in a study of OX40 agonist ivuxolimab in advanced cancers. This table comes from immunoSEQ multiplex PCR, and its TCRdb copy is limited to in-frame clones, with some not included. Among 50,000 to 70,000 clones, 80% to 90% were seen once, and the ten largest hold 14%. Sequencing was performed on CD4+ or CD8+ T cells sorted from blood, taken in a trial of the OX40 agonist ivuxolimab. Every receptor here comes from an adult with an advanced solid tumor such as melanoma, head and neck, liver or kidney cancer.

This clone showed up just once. This chain's CDR3 is CASSFAGSGELFF. For the CDR3, the DNA is TGCGCCAGCAGCTTTGCGGGTTCCGGGGAGCTGTTTTTT. The chain carries TRBV5-1 and TRBJ2-2; maybe TRBD2 (5 bases). The germline gives CDR1 SGHRS, CDR2 YFSETQ. V dropped 2 bases and J dropped 6 bases, with 8 bases sitting between them. The CDR3 runs to 13 residues.

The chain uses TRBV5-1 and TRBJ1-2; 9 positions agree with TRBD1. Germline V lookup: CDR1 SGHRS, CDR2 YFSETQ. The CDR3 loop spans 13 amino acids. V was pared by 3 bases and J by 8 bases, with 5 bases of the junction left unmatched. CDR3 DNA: TGCGCCAGCAGCTGGAGGACAGGGGAGGGCTACACCTTC. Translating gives CASSWRTGEGYTF. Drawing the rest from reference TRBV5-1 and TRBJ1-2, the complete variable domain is KAGVTQTPRYLIKTRGQQVTLSCSPISGHRSVSWYQQTPGQGLQFLFEYFSETQRNKGNFPGRFSGRQFSNSRSEMNVSTLELGDSALYLCASSWRTGEGYTFGSGTRLTVV.

The CDR3 region has the DNA TGCGCCAGCAGCCAAGACCCACAGGGCTACGGCTACACCTTC. It translates to CASSQDPQGYGYTF. The V gene is TRBV4-1, the J gene TRBJ1-2, with a possible D match to TRBD1 (6 bases). CDR1 and CDR2 from the germline V gene are MGHRA and YSYEKL. CDR3 size: 14 residues. Trimming removed 0 bases from V and 8 bases from J, with 13 bases in between.

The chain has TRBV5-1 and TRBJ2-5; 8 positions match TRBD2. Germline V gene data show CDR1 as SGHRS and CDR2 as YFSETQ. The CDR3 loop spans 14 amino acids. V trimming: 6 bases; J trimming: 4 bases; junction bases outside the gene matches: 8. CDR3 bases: TGCGCCAGCAATCGGGCGGGGGGAGGAGAGACCCAGTACTTC. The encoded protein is CASNRAGGGETQYF.

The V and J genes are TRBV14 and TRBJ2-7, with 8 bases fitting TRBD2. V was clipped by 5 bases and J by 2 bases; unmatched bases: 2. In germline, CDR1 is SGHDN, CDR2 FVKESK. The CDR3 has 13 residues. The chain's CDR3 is CASSSGLAYEQYF. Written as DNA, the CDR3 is TGTGCCAGCAGCTCGGGACTAGCCTACGAGCAGTACTTC.

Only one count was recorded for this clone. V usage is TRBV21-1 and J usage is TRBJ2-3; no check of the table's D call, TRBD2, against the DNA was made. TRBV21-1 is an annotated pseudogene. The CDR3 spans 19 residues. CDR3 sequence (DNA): TGTGCCAGCAAGAAGGCAGGACTAGCGGGAGATTGTAGCACAGATACGCAGTATTTT. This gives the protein CASKKAGLAGDCSTDTQYF.

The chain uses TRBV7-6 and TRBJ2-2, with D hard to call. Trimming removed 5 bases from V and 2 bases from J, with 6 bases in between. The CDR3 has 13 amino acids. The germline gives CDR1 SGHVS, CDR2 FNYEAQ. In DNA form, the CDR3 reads TGTGCCAGCAGCCTACGAAACACCGGGGAGCTGTTTTTT. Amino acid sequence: CASSLRNTGELFF.

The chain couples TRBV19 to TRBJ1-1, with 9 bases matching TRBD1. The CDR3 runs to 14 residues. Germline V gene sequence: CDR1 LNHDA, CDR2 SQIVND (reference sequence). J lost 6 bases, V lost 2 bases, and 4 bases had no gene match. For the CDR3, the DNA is TGTGCCAGTAGTATAAGGTGGGACAGGGCTGAAGCTTTCTTT. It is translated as CASSIRWDRAEAFF.

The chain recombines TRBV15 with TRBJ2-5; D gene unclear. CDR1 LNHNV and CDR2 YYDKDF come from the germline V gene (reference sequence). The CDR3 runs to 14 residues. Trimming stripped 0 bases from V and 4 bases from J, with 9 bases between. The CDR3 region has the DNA TGTGCCACCAGCAGAGAATGGACGGGAGAGACCCAGTACTTC. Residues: CATSREWTGETQYF.

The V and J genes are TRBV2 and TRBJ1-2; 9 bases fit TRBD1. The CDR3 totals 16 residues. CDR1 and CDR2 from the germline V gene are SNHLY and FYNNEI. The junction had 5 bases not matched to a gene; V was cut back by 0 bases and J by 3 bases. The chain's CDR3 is CASSEAQRTGDYGYTF. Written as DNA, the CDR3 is TGTGCCAGCAGTGAAGCGCAGAGGACAGGGGACTATGGCTACACCTTC.

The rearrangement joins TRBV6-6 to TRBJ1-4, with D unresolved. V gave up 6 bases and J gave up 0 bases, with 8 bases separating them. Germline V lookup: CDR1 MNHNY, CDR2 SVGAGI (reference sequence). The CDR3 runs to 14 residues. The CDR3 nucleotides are TGTGCCAGCAGCAAGGGTGCAACTAATGAAAAACTGTTTTTT. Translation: CASSKGATNEKLFF.

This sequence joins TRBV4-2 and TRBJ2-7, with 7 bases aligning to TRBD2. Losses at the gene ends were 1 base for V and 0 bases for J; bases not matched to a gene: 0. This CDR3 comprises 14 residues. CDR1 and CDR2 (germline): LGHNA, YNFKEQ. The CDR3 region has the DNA TGTGCCAGCAGCCAAGGACTAGCCTCCTACGAGCAGTACTTC. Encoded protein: CASSQGLASYEQYF.

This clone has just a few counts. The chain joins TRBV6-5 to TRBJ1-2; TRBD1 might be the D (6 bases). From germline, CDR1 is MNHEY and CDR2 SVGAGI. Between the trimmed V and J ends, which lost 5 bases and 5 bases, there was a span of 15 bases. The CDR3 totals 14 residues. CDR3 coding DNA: TGTGCCAGCAGTACCCAAGGGGGGAGGTATGGCTACACCTTC. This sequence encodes CASSTQGGRYGYTF.

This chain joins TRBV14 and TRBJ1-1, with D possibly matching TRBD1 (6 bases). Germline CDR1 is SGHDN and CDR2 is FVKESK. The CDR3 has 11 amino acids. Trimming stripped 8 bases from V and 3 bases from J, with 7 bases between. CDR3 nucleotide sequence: TGTGCCAGCCAGGGGTACACTGAAGCTTTCTTT. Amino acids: CASQGYTEAFF.

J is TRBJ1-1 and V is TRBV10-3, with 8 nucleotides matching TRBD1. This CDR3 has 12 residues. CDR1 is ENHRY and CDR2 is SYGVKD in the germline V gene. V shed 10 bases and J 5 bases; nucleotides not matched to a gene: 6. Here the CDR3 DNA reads TGTGCCACCCGGACAGGGCGGACTGAAGCTTTCTTT. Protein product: CATRTGRTEAFF.

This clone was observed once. The CDR3, as DNA: TGCGCCAGCAGCTTGGCCGATTGGGACACAGATACGCAGTATTTT. This codes for CASSLADWDTDTQYF. The V call is TRBV5-1, the J call TRBJ2-3; no reliable D call. Germline CDR1 and CDR2: SGHRS and YFSETQ. This CDR3 comprises 15 residues. V was clipped by 0 bases and J by 2 bases, with 10 bases between them. The entire variable domain, with the rest obtained from reference TRBV5-1 and TRBJ2-3, is as follows: KAGVTQTPRYLIKTRGQQVTLSCSPISGHRSVSWYQQTPGQGLQFLFEYFSETQRNKGNFPGRFSGRQFSNSRSEMNVSTLELGDSALYLCASSLADWDTDTQYFGPGTRLTVL.

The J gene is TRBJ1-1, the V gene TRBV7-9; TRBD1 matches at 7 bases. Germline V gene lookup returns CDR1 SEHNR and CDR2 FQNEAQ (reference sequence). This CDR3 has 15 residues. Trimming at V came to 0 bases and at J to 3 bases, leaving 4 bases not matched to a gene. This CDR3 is CASSLAQGGDTEAFF. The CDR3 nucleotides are TGTGCCAGCAGCTTAGCCCAGGGGGGGGACACTGAAGCTTTCTTT.

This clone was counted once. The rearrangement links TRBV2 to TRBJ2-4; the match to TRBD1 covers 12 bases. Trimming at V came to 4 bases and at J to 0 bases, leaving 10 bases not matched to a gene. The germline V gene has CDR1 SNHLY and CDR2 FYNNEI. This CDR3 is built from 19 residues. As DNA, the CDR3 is TGTGCCAGCAGTGGTATACCGGGACAGGGGGCTATAGCCAAAAACATTCAGTACTTC. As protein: CASSGIPGQGAIAKNIQYF.

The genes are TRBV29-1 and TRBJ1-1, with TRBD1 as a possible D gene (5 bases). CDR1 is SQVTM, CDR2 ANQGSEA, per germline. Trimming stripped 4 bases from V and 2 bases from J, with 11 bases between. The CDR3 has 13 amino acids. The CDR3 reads CSVGGRGNTEAFF. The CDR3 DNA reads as TGCAGCGTTGGCGGAAGGGGCAACACTGAAGCTTTCTTT.

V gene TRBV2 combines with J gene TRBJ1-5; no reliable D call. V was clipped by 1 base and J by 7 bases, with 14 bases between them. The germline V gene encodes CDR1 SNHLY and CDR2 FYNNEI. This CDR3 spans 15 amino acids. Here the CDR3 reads CASSEDGSERQPQHF. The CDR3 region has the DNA TGTGCCAGCAGTGAAGATGGGTCGGAGAGACAGCCCCAGCATTTT.